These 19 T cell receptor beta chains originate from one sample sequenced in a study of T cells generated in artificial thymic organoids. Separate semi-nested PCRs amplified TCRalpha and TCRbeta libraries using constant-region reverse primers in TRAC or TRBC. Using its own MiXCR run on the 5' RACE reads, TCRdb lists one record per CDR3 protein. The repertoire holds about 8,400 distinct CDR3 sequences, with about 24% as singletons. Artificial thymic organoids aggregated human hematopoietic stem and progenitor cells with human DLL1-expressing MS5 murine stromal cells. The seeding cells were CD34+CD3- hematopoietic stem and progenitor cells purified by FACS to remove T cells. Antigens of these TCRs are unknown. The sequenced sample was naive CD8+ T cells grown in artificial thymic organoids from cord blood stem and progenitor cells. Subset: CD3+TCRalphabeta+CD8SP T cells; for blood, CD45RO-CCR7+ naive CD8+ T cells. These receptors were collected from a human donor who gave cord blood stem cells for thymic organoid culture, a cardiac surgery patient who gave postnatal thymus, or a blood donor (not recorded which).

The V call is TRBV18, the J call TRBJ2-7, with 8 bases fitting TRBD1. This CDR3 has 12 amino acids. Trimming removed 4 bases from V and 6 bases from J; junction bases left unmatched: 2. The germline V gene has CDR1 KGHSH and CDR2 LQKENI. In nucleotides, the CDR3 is TGTGCCAGCTCACGGACAGGGTTCGAGCAGTACTTC. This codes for CASSRTGFEQYF. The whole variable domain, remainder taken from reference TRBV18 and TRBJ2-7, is NAGVMQNPRHLVRRRGQEARLRCSPMKGHSHVYWYRQLPEEGLKFMVYLQKENIIDESGMPKERFSAEFPKEGPSILRIQQVVRGDSAAYFCASSRTGFEQYFGPGTRLTVT.

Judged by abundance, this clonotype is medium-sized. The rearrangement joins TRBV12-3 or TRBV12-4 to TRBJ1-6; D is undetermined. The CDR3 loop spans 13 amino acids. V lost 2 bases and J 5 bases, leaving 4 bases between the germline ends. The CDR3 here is CASSLRHNSPLHF. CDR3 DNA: TGTGCCAGCAGTTTAAGGCATAATTCACCCCTCCACTTT.

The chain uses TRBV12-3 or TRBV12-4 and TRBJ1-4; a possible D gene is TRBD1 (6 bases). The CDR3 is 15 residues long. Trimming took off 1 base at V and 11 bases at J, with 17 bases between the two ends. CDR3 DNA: TGTGCCAGCAGTTTAGAGGGGGGCGCAAGTGGGAAACTGTTTTTT. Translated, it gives CASSLEGGASGKLFF.

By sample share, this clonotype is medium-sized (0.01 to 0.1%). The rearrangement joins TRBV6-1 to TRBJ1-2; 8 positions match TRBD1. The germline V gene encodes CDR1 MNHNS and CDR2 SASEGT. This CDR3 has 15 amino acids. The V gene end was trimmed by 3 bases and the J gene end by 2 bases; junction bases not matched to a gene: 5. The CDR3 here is CASSDRDRLNYGYTF. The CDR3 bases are TGTGCCAGCAGTGACCGGGACAGGTTGAACTATGGCTACACCTTC.

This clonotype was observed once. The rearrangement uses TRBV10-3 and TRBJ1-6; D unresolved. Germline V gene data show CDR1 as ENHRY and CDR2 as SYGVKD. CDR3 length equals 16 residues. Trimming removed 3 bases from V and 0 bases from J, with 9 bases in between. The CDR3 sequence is CAISDGPSSYNSPLHF. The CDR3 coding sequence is TGTGCCATCAGTGACGGCCCGAGCTCCTATAATTCACCCCTCCACTTT.

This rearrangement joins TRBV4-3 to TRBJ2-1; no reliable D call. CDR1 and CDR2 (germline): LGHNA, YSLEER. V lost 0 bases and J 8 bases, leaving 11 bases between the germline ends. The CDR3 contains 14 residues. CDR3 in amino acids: CASSQDPLVDEQFF. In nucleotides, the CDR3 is TGCGCCAGCAGCCAAGATCCCCTAGTCGATGAGCAGTTCTTC.

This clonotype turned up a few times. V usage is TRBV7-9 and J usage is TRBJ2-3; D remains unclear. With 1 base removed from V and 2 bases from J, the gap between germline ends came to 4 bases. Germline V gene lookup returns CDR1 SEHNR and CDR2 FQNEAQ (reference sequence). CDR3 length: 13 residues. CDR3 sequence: CASSLGVTDTQYF. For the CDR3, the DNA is TGTGCCAGCAGCTTAGGGGTCACAGATACGCAGTATTTT.

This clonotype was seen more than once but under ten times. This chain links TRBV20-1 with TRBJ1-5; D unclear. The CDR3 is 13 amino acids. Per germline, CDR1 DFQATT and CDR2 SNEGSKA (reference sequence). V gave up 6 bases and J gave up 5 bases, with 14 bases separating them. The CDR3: CSATDQPHQPQHF. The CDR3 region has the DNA TGCAGTGCAACAGACCAACCGCATCAGCCCCAGCATTTT.

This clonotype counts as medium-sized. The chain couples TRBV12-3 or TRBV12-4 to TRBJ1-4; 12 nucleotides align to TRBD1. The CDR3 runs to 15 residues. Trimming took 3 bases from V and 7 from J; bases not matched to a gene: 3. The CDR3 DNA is TGTGCCAGCAGTTTCGGGACAGGGGGCCCTGAAAAACTGTTTTTT. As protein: CASSFGTGGPEKLFF.

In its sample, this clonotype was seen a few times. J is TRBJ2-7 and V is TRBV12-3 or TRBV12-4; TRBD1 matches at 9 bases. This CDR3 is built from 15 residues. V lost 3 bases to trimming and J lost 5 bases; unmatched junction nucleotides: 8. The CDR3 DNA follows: TGTGCCAGCAGTTTCATGGGACAGGGATACCACGAGCAGTACTTC. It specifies CASSFMGQGYHEQYF.

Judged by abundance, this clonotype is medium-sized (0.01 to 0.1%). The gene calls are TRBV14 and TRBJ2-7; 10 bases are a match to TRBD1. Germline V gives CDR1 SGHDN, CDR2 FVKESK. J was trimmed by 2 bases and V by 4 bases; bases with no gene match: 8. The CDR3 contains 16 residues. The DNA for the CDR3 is TGTGCCAGCAGCCCTTCCGACAGGGGGCCGCCCTACGAGCAGTACTTC. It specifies CASSPSDRGPPYEQYF.

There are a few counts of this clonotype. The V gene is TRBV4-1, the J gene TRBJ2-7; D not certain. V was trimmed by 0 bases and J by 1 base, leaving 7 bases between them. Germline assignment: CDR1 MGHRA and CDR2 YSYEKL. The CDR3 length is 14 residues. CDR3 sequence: CASSQELGSYEQYF. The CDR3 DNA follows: TGCGCCAGCAGCCAAGAACTCGGTTCCTACGAGCAGTACTTC.

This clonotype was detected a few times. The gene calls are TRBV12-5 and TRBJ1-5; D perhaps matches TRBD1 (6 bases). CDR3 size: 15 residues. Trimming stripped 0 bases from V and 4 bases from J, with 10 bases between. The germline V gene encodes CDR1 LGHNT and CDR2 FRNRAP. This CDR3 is CASGLVRGANQPQHF. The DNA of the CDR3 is TGTGCTAGTGGTTTGGTACGGGGGGCGAATCAGCCCCAGCATTTT.

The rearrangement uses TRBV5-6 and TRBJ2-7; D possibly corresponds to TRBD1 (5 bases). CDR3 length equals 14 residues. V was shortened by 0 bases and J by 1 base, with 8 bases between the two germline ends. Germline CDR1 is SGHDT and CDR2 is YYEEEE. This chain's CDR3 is CASSLEGPSYEQYF. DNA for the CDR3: TGTGCCAGCAGCTTGGAGGGGCCTTCCTACGAGCAGTACTTC. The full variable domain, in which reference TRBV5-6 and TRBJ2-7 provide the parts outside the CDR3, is DAGVTQSPTHLIKTRGQQVTLRCSPKSGHDTVSWYQQALGQGPQFIFQYYEEEERQRGNFPDRFSGHQFPNYSSELNVNALLLGDSALYLCASSLEGPSYEQYFGPGTRLTVT.

The CDR3 region is CASSPEGSTGSGYTF. The CDR3 coding sequence is TGTGCCAGCAGTCCAGAAGGATCGACAGGGAGTGGCTACACCTTC. The chain employs TRBV12-3 or TRBV12-4 and TRBJ1-2, with TRBD1 identical over 7 bases. This CDR3 contains 15 residues. V shed 5 bases and J 7 bases; nucleotides not matched to a gene: 13.

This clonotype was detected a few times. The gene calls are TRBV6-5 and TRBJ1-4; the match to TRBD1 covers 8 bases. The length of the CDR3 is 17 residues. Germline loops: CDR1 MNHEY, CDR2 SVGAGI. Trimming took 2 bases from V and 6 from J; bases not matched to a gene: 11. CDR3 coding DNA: TGTGCCAGCAGTTACCTCCTCGACAGGGGCCTGGATGAAAAACTGTTTTTT. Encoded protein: CASSYLLDRGLDEKLFF.

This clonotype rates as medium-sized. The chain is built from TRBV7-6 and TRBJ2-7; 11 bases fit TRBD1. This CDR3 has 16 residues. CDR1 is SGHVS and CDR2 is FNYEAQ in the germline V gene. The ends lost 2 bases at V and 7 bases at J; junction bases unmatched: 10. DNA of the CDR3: TGTGCCAGCAGCTTACCGCCGGGACAGGGGGAGGGAGAGCAGTACTTC. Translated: CASSLPPGQGEGEQYF. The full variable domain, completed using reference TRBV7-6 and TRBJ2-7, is GAGVSQSPRYKVTKRGQDVALRCDPISGHVSLYWYRQALGQGPEFLTYFNYEAQQDKSGLPNDRFSAERPEGSISTLTIQRTEQRDSAMYRCASSLPPGQGEGEQYFGPGTRLTVT.

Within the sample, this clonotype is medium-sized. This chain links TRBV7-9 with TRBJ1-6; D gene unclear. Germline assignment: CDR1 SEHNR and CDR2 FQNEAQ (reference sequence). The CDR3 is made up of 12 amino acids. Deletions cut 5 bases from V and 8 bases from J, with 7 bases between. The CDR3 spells CASSNRYSPLHF. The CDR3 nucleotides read TGTGCCAGCAGCAACAGATATTCACCCCTCCACTTT. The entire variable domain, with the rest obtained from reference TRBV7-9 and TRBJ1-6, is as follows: DTGVSQNPRHKITKRGQNVTFRCDPISEHNRLYWYRQTLGQGPEFLTYFQNEAQLEKSRLLSDRFSAERPKGSFSTLEIQRTEQGDSAMYLCASSNRYSPLHFGNGTRLTVT.

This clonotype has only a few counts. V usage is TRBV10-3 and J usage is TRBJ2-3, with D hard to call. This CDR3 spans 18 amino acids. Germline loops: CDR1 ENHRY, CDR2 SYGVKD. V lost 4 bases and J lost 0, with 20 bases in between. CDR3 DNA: TGTGCCATCAGTGGTCTCCGCTGTCAGACGGCTAGCACAGATACGCAGTATTTT. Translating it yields CAISGLRCQTASTDTQYF.